This TCR beta chain came from a study of T cell repertoires in cytomegalovirus infection. Study overall: Matching HLA type, along with CMV infection, was indicated by public TCR beta signatures. Study-wide points: Clonotypes of TCR beta that were HLA-C-restricted and CMV-specific dominated the ex vivo response.

This clonotype was found a few times. The target antigen is unknown. TCRdb re-called the reads through MiXCR, storing one row per CDR3 protein. The top ten hold roughly 32% of the sample, which has around 180,000 distinct CDR3 sequences, 25% to 30% seen once. In germline, CDR1 is ENHRY, CDR2 SYGVKD. V shed 6 bases, J shed 2 bases, and the junction held 8 bases outside the gene matches. This CDR3 has 15 residues. V gene TRBV10-3 combines with J gene TRBJ2-5, with TRBD2 identical over 8 bases. Source material: PBMCs. This receptor was taken from a human donor in good health (CMV status not recorded). Some clones in this sample may be carry-over from other donors' samples. The DNA for the CDR3 is TGTGCCATCAGCTTCGGGGGGGCAGGGCAAGAGACCCAGTACTTC. Translating it yields CAISFGGAGQETQYF.